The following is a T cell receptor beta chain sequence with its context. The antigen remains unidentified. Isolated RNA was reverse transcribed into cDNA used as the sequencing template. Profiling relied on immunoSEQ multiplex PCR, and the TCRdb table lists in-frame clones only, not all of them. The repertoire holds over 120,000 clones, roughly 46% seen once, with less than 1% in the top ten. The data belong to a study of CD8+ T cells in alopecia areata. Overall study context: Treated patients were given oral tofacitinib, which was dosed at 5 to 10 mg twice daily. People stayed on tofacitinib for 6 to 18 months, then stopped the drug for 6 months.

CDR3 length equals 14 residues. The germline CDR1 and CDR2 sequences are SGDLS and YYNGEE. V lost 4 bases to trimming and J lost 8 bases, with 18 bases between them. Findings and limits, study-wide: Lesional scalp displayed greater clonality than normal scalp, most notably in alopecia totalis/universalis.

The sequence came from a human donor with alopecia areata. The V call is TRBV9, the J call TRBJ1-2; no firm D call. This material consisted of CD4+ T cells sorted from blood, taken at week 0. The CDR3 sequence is CASSLRPETPGYTF. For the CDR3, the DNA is TGTGCCAGCAGCCTCCGCCCAGAGACTCCGGGCTACACCTTC. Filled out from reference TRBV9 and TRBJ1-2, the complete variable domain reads DSGVTQTPKHLITATGQRVTLRCSPRSGDLSVYWYQQSLDQGLQFLIQYYNGEERAKGNILERFSAQQFPDLHSELNLSSLELGDSALYFCASSLRPETPGYTFGSGTRLTVV.